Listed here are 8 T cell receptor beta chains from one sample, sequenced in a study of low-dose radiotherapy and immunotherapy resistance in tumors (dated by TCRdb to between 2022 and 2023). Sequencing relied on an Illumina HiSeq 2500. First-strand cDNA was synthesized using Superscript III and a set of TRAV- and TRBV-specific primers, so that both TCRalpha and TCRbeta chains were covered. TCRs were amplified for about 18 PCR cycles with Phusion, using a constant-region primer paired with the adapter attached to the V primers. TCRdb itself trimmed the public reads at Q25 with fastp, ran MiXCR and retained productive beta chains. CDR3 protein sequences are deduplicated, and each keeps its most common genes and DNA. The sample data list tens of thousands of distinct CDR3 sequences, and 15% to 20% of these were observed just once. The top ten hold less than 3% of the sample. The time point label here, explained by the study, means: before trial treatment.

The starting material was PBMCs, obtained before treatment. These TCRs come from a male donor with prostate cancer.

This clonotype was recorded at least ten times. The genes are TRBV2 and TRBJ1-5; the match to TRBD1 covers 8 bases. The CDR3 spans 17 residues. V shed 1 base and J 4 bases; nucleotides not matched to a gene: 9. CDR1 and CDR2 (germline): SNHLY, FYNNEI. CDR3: CASSEGTGLEKNQPQHF. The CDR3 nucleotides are TGTGCCAGCAGTGAAGGGACAGGGTTGGAGAAAAATCAGCCCCAGCATTTT. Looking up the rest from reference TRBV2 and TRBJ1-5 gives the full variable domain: EPEVTQTPSHQVTQMGQEVILRCVPISNHLYFYWYRQILGQKVEFLVSFYNNEISEKSEIFDDQFSVERPDGSNFTLKIRSTKLEDSAMYFCASSEGTGLEKNQPQHFGDGTRLSIL.

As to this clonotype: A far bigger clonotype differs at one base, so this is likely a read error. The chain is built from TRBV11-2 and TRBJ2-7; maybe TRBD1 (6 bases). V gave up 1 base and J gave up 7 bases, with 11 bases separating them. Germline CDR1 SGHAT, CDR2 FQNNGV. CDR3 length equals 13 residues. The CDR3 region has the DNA TGTGCCAGCAGCTTAGGCCCTCAGGGGGAGCAGTACTTC. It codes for CASSLGPQGEQYF.

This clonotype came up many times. This CDR3 reads CSNRATGEKVNEQFF. CDR3 bases: TGCAGCAATCGGGCAACGGGAGAGAAGGTCAATGAGCAGTTCTTC. V usage is TRBV20-1 and J usage is TRBJ2-1, with D possibly matching TRBD2 (6 bases). From germline, CDR1 is DFQATT and CDR2 SNEGSKA (reference sequence). The CDR3 consists of 15 residues.

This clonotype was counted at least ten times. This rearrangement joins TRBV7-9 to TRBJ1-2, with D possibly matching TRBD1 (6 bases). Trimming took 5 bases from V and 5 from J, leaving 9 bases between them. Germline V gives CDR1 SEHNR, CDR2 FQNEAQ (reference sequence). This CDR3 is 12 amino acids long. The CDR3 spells CASSPTGYGYTF. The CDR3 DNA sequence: TGTGCCAGCAGCCCGACAGGTTATGGCTACACCTTC.

The CDR3 loop is CASDTGQGIQETQYF. The DNA for the CDR3 is TGTGCCAGCGATACCGGACAGGGGATCCAAGAGACCCAGTACTTC. The chain recombines TRBV19 with TRBJ2-5; 9 nucleotides line up with TRBD1. CDR3 length: 15 residues. Germline lookup yields CDR1 LNHDA and CDR2 SQIVND (reference sequence). With V trimmed by 9 bases and J by 1 base, 9 bases remained unmatched.

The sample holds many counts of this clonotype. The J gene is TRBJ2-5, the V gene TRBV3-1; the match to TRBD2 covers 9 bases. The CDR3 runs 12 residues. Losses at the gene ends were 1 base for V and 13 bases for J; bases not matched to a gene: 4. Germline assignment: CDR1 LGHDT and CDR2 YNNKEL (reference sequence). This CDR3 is CASSQAGAGGYF. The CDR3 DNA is TGTGCCAGCAGCCAAGCCGGAGCGGGGGGGTACTTC.

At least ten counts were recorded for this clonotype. The CDR3: CASKPGQGPTYEQYF. CDR3 bases: TGTGCCAGCAAACCGGGACAGGGGCCGACCTACGAGCAGTACTTC. The chain combines TRBV12-3 or TRBV12-4 with TRBJ2-7, with 10 bases fitting TRBD1. The J segment lost 2 bases and the V segment lost 7 bases, leaving 8 bases of the junction unmatched. There are 15 residues in the CDR3.

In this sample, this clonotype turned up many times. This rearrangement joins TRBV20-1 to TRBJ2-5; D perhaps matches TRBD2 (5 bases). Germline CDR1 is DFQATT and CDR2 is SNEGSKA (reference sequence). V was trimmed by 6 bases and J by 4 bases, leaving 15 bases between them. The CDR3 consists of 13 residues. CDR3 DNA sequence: TGCAGTGCCCCAGGCCGGGATCGAGAGACCCAGTACTTC. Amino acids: CSAPGRDRETQYF.